This T cell receptor beta chain emerged from a study of T-cell reconstitution after alpha-beta-depleted transplantation in children. Findings of the study overall: It was newly produced T cells that mostly accounted for T-cell counts and diversity one year after transplant. High day-60 TCRbeta diversity in some patients came from surviving recipient T cells and thymic progenitors.

Construction of the TCRbeta library involved unique molecular identifiers. TCRdb reanalysed the PCR reads using MiXCR and keeps one entry per CDR3 protein. The sample consists of more than 200,000 distinct CDR3 sequences, over 20% of them appearing once. This clonotype was counted at least ten times. The antigen is not known. This CDR3 spans 14 amino acids. Between the trimmed V and J ends, which lost 0 bases and 2 bases, there was a span of 7 bases. CDR1 LGHNA and CDR2 YNFKEQ come from the germline V gene. The sample here was PBMCs, taken before TCRalphabeta/CD19-depleted stem cell transplant. The genes are TRBV4-2 and TRBJ2-5; no clear D gene. The TCR was taken from a girl aged 2 to 10 with Fanconi anemia, due to receive a stem cell transplant. The CDR3 loop reads CASSQDWKQETQYF. In nucleotides, the CDR3 is TGTGCCAGCAGCCAAGATTGGAAGCAAGAGACCCAGTACTTC.